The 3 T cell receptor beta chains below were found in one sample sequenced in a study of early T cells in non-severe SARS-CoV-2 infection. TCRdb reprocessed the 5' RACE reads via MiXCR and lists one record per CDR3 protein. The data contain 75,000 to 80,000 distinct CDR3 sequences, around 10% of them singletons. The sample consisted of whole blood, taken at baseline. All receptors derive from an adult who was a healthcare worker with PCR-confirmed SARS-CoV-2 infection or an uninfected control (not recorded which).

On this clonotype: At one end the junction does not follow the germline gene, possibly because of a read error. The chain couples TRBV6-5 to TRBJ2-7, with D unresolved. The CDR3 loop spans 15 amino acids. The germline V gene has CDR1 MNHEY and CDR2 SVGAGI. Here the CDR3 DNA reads TGTGCCAGCAGTTATCTCCCATTGGCCTCCAACGAGCAGTACTTC. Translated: CASSYLPLASNEQYF.

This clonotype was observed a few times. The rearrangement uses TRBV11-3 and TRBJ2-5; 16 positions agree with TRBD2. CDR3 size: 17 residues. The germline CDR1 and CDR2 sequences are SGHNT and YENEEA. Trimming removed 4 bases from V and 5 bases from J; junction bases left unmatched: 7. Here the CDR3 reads CASSSGLAGGQGETQYF. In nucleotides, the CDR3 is TGTGCCAGCAGCTCGGGACTAGCGGGGGGGCAGGGTGAGACCCAGTACTTC.

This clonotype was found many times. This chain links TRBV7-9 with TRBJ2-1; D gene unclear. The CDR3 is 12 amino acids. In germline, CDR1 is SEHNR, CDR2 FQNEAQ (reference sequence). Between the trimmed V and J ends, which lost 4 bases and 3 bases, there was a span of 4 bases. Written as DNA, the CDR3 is TGTGCCAGCAGCTCCCACTACAATGAGCAGTTCTTC. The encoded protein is CASSSHYNEQFF. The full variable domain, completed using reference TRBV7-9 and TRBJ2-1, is DTGVSQNPRHKITKRGQNVTFRCDPISEHNRLYWYRQTLGQGPEFLTYFQNEAQLEKSRLLSDRFSAERPKGSFSTLEIQRTEQGDSAMYLCASSSHYNEQFFGPGTRLTVL.